This TCR beta chain was sequenced for a study of blood T cell repertoires in COVID-19. Study information: Acute-phase and convalescent COVID-19 samples originated in the United States, Italy and Spain. From T cells, B-cell-depleted T cells, or PBMCs came the material, which was cDNA or gDNA.

Sequenced by immunoSEQ multiplex PCR; TCRdb stores in-frame clones only, minus some. The sample lists some 320,000 clones, around 87% occurring once. The CDR3 covers 13 residues. Trimming cost V 6 bases and J 14 bases, with 20 bases left between them. The germline V gene has CDR1 SNHLY and CDR2 FYNNEI. This receptor was obtained from a woman in her forties or fifties who had recovered from COVID-19. This chain joins TRBV2 and TRBJ2-1; D may be TRBD1 (6 bases). The specimen sequenced was peripheral blood. CDR3 DNA sequence: TGTGCCAGCAGAATTTCTACAGGGACCTGGAAGTTCTTC. Translation gives CASRISTGTWKFF.